The rows below give T cell receptor beta chains drawn from one sample of a study of glioma-infiltrating T cells after dendritic cell vaccination. The table came from immunoSEQ multiplex PCR; TCRdb's copy has only in-frame clones and leaves some out. The data hold approximately 100,000 clones, with 79% observed a single time. The sample in question was blood, obtained before dendritic cell vaccination. Receptors originate from a human donor with glioblastoma. The conserved cysteine and the conserved F or W are not part of the CDR3 here. Clone size is shown for a subset of rows, as once, few, many or a class of expanded clone.

TRBJ1-2 | . | TRBV6-6 | ASRETGSNYGYT
TRBJ1-2 | . | TRBV9 | ASSVGSVTAIGYT
TRBJ2-1 | . | TRBV21-1 | ASSDLPGTELHNEQF
TRBJ1-1 | few | TRBV6-4 | ATSRTGNTEAF
TRBJ2-7 | few | TRBV6-5 | ASQGTGGYYEQY
TRBJ2-7 | . | TRBV15 | ATSRPGVASYEQY
TRBJ1-2 | . | TRBV6-5 | ASSYSQDSVNYGYT
TRBJ1-3 | few | TRBV5-1 | ASSSGTSFGNTIY
TRBJ2-7 | . | TRBV19 | ATSDRQVGEQY
TRBJ2-6 | . | TRBV5-4 | ASSLNRGGSGANVLT